Each of the 11 T cell receptor beta chains below was sequenced from the same sample in a study of blood T cell repertoires in COVID-19 (dated by TCRdb to the early 2020s). The library was obtained by the immunoSEQ multiplex PCR assay. This immuneACCESS table, as held by TCRdb, lists in-frame sequences with V and J called but not all clones. Of the missing ones, under half trace to an unresolved V gene in checked studies; the others have no known cause. This sample has approximately 330,000 clones in its table, and over 75% of those were observed once. The top ten clones comprise under 5% of the sample. Sample: peripheral blood. These receptors came from a woman aged 45-60 years with active or convalescent COVID-19.

The rearrangement uses TRBV3-1 (or the pseudogene TRBV3-2) and TRBJ2-7; possibly TRBD2 for D (7 bases). Germline V gene lookup returns CDR1 LGHDT and CDR2 YNNKEL (reference sequence). CDR3 length: 11 amino acids. V was shortened by 2 bases and J by 10 bases, with 9 bases between the two germline ends. CDR3 DNA: TGTGCCAGCAGCCAAAGGGGGGGCCAGTACTTC. The encoded protein is CASSQRGGQYF.

CDR3: CASSGPRSNQPQHF. The CDR3 nucleotides read TGTGCCAGCAGTGGACCTAGAAGCAATCAGCCCCAGCATTTT. The V call is TRBV2, the J call TRBJ1-5, with D uncertain. Germline CDR1 SNHLY, CDR2 FYNNEI. V was cut by 4 bases and J by 1 base, with 8 bases left in between. The CDR3 extends over 14 amino acids.

The chain employs TRBV30 and TRBJ2-2; 11 bases line up with TRBD2. Germline loops: CDR1 GTSNPN, CDR2 SVGIG (reference sequence). With V trimmed by 5 bases and J by 1 base, 3 bases remained unmatched. The CDR3 consists of 15 residues. CDR3 sequence reads: CAWDGLAGNTGELFF. CDR3 nucleotide sequence: TGTGCCTGGGACGGACTAGCGGGGAACACCGGGGAGCTGTTTTTT.

This chain uses TRBV4-1 with TRBJ1-1; D gene ambiguous. This CDR3 region has 14 residues. Germline V CDR1 and CDR2: MGHRA, YSYEKL. Trimming removed 2 bases from V and 0 bases from J, with 7 bases in between. CDR3 nucleotides: TGCGCCAGCAGCCAACCAACAGTGAACACTGAAGCTTTCTTT. Residues: CASSQPTVNTEAFF.

The J gene is TRBJ2-3, the V gene TRBV10-1; the D gene is possibly TRBD1 (6 bases). V was clipped by 2 bases and J by 3 bases, with 12 bases between them. Germline-derived CDR1 and CDR2 are WNHNN and SYGVQD (reference sequence). This CDR3 region has 15 residues. CDR3 protein: CASSELYGQTDTQYF. In nucleotides, the CDR3 is TGCGCCAGCAGTGAGCTTTACGGACAGACAGATACGCAGTATTTT.

The chain employs TRBV7-3 and TRBJ2-1; D is possibly TRBD1 (6 bases). The germline V gene has CDR1 SGHTA and CDR2 FQGTGA. The CDR3 runs to 14 residues. Trimming shortened V by 5 bases and J by 8 bases, and 16 bases separated the two germline ends. The CDR3 sequence: CASSLGHQSHEQFF. The CDR3 DNA is TGTGCCAGCAGCCTGGGACACCAATCCCATGAGCAGTTCTTC.

The gene calls are TRBV7-3 and TRBJ2-1; 9 bases are a match to TRBD1. The junction had 8 bases not matched to a gene; V was cut back by 5 bases and J by 12 bases. CDR3 length equals 13 residues. Germline lookup yields CDR1 SGHTA and CDR2 FQGTGA. The CDR3 sequence: CASSPLGQGGQFF. The CDR3 DNA reads TGTGCCAGCAGCCCATTGGGACAGGGAGGGCAGTTCTTC.

The chain combines TRBV14 with TRBJ1-1; D ambiguous. Germline V gene lookup returns CDR1 SGHDN and CDR2 FVKESK. Trimming took off 1 base at V and 1 base at J, with 16 bases between the two ends. This CDR3 has 17 amino acids. The CDR3 DNA is TGTGCCAGCAGCCAAGTAACGCGCCTAGCGGGGAACACTGAAGCTTTCTTT. Translation: CASSQVTRLAGNTEAFF.

The chain joins TRBV7-9 to TRBJ2-1; TRBD1 matches 7 bases. From germline, CDR1 is SEHNR and CDR2 FQNEAQ (reference sequence). CDR3 length: 16 residues. V was clipped by 5 bases and J by 0 bases; unmatched bases: 7. In DNA, the CDR3 is TGTGCCAGCAGCCCTCGGACAGGAATCTCCTACAATGAGCAGTTCTTC. Translation gives CASSPRTGISYNEQFF.

The table lists this clone with a count of one. The rearrangement joins TRBV6-1 to TRBJ2-7; possibly TRBD2 for D (5 bases). V lost 3 bases, J lost 3 bases, and 12 bases lay in between. The CDR3 is 14 residues long. CDR1 MNHNS and CDR2 SASEGT come from the germline V gene. This CDR3 reads CASSDRRGIYEQYF. The CDR3 nucleotides read TGTGCCAGCAGTGACAGGAGAGGGATCTACGAGCAGTACTTC.

J is TRBJ2-5 and V is TRBV12-3 or TRBV12-4, with 7 bases identical to TRBD1. Unmatched junction bases numbered 3, after V lost 3 bases and J lost 5 bases. The CDR3 sequence is 13 residues long. The CDR3 nucleotides are TGTGCCAGCAGTTTTACAGGGGTGGAGACCCAGTACTTC. Encoded protein: CASSFTGVETQYF.